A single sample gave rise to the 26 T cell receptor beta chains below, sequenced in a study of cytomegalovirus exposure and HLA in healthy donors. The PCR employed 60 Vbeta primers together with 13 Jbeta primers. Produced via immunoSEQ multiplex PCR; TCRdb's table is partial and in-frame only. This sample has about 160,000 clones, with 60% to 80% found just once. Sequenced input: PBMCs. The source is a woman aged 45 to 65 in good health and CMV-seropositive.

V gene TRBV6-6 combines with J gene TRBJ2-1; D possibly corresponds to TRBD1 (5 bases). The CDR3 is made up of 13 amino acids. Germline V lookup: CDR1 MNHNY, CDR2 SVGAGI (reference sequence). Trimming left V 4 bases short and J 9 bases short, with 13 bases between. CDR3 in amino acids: CASSSLGAGEQFF. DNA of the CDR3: TGTGCCAGCAGTTCGTTAGGGGCAGGTGAGCAGTTCTTC.

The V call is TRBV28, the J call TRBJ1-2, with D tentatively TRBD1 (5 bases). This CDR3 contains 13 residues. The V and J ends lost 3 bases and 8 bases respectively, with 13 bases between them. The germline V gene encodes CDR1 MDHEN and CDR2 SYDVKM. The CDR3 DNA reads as TGTGCCAGCAGTTTGGGGGGGTTGTGGGGCTACACCTTC. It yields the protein CASSLGGLWGYTF.

CDR3: CASSLQTGAGNTIYF. CDR3 DNA: TGTGCCAGTAGTCTCCAGACAGGGGCTGGAAACACCATATATTTT. This sequence joins TRBV19 and TRBJ1-3; 8 bases line up with TRBD1. The CDR3 contains 15 residues. Germline CDR1 and CDR2: LNHDA and SQIVND (reference sequence). V trimming: 5 bases; J trimming: 2 bases; junction bases outside the gene matches: 5.

This CDR3 is CASSLTAYEQYF. CDR3 coding DNA: TGTGCCAGCAGCTTAACTGCCTACGAGCAGTACTTC. This rearrangement joins TRBV7-2 to TRBJ2-7; D gene uncertain. CDR1 SGHTA and CDR2 FQGNSA come from the germline V gene. V lost 2 bases and J 2 bases, leaving 4 bases between the germline ends. The CDR3 contains 12 residues.

The CDR3 is CATRRDYNSPLHF. CDR3 in DNA: TGTGCCACCAGGAGGGACTATAATTCACCCCTCCACTTT. The genes are TRBV19 and TRBJ1-6, with D unresolved. V was shortened by 10 bases and J by 3 bases, with 10 bases between the two germline ends. The CDR3 length is 13 residues. CDR1 LNHDA and CDR2 SQIVND come from the germline V gene (reference sequence).

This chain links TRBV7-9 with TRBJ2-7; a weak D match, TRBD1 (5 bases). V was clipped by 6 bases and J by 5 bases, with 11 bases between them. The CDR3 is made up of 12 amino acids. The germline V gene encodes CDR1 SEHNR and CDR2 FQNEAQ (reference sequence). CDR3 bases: TGTGCCAGCAGGGGGCAGGACCACGAGCAGTACTTC. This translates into CASRGQDHEQYF.

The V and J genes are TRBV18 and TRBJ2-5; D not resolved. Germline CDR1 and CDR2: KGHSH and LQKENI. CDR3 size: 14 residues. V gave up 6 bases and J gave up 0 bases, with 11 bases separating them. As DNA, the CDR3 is TGTGCCAGCTCTAAAACAGAGTACCAAGAGACCCAGTACTTC. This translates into CASSKTEYQETQYF. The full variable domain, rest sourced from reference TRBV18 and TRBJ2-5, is NAGVMQNPRHLVRRRGQEARLRCSPMKGHSHVYWYRQLPEEGLKFMVYLQKENIIDESGMPKERFSAEFPKEGPSILRIQQVVRGDSAAYFCASSKTEYQETQYFGPGTRLLVL.

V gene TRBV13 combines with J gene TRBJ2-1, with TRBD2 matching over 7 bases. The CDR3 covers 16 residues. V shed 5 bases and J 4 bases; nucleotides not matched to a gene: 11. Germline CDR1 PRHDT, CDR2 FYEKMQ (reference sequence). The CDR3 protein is CASSLKASGLYNEQFF. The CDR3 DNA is TGTGCCAGCAGCCTTAAGGCTAGCGGCCTTTACAATGAGCAGTTCTTC.

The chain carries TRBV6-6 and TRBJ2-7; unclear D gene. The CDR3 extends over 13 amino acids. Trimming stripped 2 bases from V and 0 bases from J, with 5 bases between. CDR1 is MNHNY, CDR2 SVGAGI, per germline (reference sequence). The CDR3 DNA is TGTGCCAGCAGTTACCCGAGCTCCTACGAGCAGTACTTC. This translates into CASSYPSSYEQYF.

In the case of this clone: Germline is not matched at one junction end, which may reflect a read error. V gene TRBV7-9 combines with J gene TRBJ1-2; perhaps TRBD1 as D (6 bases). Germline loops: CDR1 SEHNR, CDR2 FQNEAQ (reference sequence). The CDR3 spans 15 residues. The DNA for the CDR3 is TGTGCCATCAGCCAGCCGAGACAGGCCTACTATGGCTACACCTTC. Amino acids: CAISQPRQAYYGYTF.

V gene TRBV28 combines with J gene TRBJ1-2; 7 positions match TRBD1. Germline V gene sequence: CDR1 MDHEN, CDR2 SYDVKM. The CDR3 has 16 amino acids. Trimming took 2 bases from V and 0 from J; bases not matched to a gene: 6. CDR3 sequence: CASSLPWQGANYGYTF. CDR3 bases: TGTGCCAGCAGTTTACCTTGGCAGGGGGCTAACTATGGCTACACCTTC.

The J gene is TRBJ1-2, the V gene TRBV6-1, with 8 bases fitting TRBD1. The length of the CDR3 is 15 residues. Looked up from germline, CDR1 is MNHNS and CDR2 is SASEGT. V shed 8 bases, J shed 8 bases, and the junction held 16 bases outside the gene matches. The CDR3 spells CASRQTGEEWEGYTF. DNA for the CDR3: TGTGCCAGCCGACAGACAGGGGAGGAATGGGAGGGCTACACCTTC.

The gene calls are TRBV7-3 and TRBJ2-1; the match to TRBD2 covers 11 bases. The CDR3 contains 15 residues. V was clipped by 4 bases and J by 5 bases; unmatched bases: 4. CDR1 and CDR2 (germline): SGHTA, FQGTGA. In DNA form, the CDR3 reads TGTGCCAGCAGCTCTACTAGCGGGGGAAACAATGAGCAGTTCTTC. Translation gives CASSSTSGGNNEQFF.

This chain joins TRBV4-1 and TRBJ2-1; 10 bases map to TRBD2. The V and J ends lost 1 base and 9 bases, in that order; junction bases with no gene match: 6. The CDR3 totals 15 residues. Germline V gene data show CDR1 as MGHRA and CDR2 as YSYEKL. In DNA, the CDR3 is TGCGCCAGCAGCCAAGCGATGCCTAGCGGGGGTGAGCAGTTCTTC. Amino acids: CASSQAMPSGGEQFF.

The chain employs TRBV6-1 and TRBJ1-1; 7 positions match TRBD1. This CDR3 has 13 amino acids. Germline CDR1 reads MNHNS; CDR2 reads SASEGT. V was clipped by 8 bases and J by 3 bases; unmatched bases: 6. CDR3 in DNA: TGTGCCAGCTCTGACAGGGCGTACACTGAAGCTTTCTTT. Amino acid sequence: CASSDRAYTEAFF.

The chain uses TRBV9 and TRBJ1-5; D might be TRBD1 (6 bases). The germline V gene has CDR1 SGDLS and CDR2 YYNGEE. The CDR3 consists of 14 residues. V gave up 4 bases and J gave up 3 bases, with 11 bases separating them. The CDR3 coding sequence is TGTGCCAGCAGCCCAGGGGCTTCCAATCAGCCCCAGCATTTT. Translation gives CASSPGASNQPQHF.

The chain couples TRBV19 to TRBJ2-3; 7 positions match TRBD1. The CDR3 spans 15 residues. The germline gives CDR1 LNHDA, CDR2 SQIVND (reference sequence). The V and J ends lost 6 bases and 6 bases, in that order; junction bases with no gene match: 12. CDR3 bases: TGTGCCAGTAGCAATCGAGGGGGCGGGCTGGATACGCAGTATTTT. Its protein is CASSNRGGGLDTQYF.

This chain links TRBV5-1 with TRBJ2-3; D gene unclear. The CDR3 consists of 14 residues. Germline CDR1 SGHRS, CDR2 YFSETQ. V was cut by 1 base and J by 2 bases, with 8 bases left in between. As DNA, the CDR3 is TGCGCCAGCAGCTTGACGGGTCCCACAGATACGCAGTATTTT. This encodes CASSLTGPTDTQYF.

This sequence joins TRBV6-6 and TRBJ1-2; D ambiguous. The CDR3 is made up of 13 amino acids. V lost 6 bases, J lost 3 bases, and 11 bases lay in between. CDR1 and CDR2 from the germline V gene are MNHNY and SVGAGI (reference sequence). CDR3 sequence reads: CASSAGSYYGYTF. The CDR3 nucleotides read TGTGCCAGCAGCGCCGGGTCCTACTATGGCTACACCTTC.

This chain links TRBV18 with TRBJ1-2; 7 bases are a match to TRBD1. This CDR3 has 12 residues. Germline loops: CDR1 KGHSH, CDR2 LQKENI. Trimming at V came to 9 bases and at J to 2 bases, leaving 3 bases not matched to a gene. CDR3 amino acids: CASQQGNYGYTF. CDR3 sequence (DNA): TGTGCCAGTCAACAGGGGAACTATGGCTACACCTTC.

The CDR3 region is CASSLAGVNTEAFF. Written as DNA, the CDR3 is TGTGCCAGCAGCTTAGCCGGGGTGAACACTGAAGCTTTCTTT. This chain joins TRBV13 and TRBJ1-1; D call uncertain. CDR1 and CDR2 from the germline V gene are PRHDT and FYEKMQ (reference sequence). The CDR3 contains 14 residues. V was cut by 1 base and J by 0 bases, with 6 bases left in between.

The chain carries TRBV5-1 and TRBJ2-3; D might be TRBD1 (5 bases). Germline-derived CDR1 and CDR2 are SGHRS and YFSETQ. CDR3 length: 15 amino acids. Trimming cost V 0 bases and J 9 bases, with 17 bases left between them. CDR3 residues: CASSLEQDPIWTQYF. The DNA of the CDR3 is TGCGCCAGCAGCTTGGAACAGGACCCCATATGGACGCAGTATTTT.

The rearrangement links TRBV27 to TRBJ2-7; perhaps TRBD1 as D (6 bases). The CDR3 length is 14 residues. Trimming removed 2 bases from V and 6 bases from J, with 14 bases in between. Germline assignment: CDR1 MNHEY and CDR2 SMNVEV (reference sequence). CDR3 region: CASSLAAGVREQYF. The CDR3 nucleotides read TGTGCCAGCAGTTTAGCGGCAGGGGTACGCGAGCAGTACTTC.

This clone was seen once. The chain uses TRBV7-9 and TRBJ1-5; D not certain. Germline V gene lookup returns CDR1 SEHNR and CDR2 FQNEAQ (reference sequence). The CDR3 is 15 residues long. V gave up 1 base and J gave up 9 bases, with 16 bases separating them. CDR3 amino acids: CASSLGASPSGPQHF. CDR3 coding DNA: TGTGCCAGCAGCTTAGGGGCTAGCCCGTCGGGGCCCCAGCATTTT.

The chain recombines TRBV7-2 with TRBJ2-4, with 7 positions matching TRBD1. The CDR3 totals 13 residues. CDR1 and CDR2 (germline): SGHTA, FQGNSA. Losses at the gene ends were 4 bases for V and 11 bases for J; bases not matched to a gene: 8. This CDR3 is CASSSSDRIVQYF. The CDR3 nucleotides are TGTGCCAGCAGCTCGTCGGACAGGATTGTTCAGTACTTC.

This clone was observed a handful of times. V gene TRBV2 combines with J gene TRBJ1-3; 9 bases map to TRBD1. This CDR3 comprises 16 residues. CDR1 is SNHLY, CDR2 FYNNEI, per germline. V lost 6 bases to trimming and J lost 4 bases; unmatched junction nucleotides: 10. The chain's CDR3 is CASSAQGARGGNTIYF. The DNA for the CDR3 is TGTGCCAGCAGCGCACAGGGGGCGCGTGGGGGAAACACCATATATTTT. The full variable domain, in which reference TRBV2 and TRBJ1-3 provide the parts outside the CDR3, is EPEVTQTPSHQVTQMGQEVILRCVPISNHLYFYWYRQILGQKVEFLVSFYNNEISEKSEIFDDQFSVERPDGSNFTLKIRSTKLEDSAMYFCASSAQGARGGNTIYFGEGSWLTVV.